This T cell receptor beta chain was sequenced during a study of vaccination and CD4 T cells after COVID-19. Once obtained from cultured CD4+ T cells, the DNA was sequenced using the Oncomine TCR Beta short-read assay. TCRdb re-called the PCR reads through MiXCR, storing one row per CDR3 protein. The sample shows about 14,000 distinct CDR3 sequences, 25% to 30% of them seen only once. This clonotype was recorded a few times. What it binds is unknown. Sample treatment: 10-day PBMC culture with coronavirus spike peptide pools or control peptides (ViraFEST assay). From germline, CDR1 is MNHEY and CDR2 SMNVEV (reference sequence). Losses at the gene ends were 4 bases for V and 6 bases for J; bases not matched to a gene: 12. The CDR3 consists of 16 residues.

The chain recombines TRBV27 with TRBJ2-3, with TRBD2 matching 8 bases. Sequencing was done on a sample of cultured CD4+ T cells from blood. The source is a human donor with COVID-19. The CDR3 spells CASSSTGTRGADTQYF. DNA for the CDR3: TGTGCCAGCAGTTCAACCGGGACTAGAGGGGCCGATACGCAGTATTTT.